The source of this T cell receptor (beta chain) is a study of T cell changes during pregnancy in multiple sclerosis. The protocol was immunoSEQ multiplex PCR, while the TCRdb copy is restricted to in-frame clones and leaves out a portion. The repertoire holds approximately 50,000 clones, with approximately 92% as singletons. The sequence was collected from a female donor with multiple sclerosis, enrolled in a pregnancy study. The sequencing used CD4+ T cells from peripheral blood mononuclear cells, collected in the third trimester of pregnancy.

The CDR3 sequence is CASSEISTTSGEQYF. The CDR3 nucleotides read TGTGCCAGCAGTGAAATTTCGACTACAAGCGGCGAGCAGTACTTC. The genes are TRBV25-1 and TRBJ2-7; tentative D call: TRBD2 (5 bases). In germline, CDR1 is MGHDK, CDR2 SYGVNS. The length of the CDR3 is 15 residues. V was cut by 2 bases and J by 6 bases, with 17 bases left in between.